The clone carrying this T cell receptor beta chain was found many times. MiXCR, run by TCRdb on the 5' RACE reads, gives a single entry per CDR3 protein. The table records 40,000 to 45,000 distinct CDR3 sequences, 12% of them present only once. The entry originates in a study of neurological immune-mediated disorders. The germline V and J ends were trimmed by 4 bases and 8 bases, with 12 bases remaining between them. This CDR3 has 12 amino acids. CDR1 and CDR2 (germline): SQVTM, ANQGSEA. The chain joins TRBV29-1 to TRBJ2-1; possibly TRBD2 for D (5 bases). The sequence was collected from a female donor in good health. The sample comprised PBMCs. Here the CDR3 reads CSVAGILDEQFF. The DNA for the CDR3 is TGCAGCGTTGCGGGAATTCTGGATGAGCAGTTCTTC.